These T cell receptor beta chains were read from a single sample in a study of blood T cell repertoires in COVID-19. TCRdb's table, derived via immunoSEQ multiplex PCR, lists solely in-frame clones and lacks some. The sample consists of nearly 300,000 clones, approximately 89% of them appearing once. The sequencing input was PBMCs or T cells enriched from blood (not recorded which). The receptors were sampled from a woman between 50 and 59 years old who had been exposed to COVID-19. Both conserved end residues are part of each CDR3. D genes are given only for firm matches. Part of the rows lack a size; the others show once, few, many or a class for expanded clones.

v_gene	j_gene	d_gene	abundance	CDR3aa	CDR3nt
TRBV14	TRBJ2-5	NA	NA	CASSQFLEETQYF	TGTGCCAGCAGCCAATTCTTAGAAGAGACCCAGTACTTC
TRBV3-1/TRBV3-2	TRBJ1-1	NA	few	CASSLGGQNTEAFF	TGTGCCAGCAGCCTTGGGGGACAGAACACTGAAGCTTTCTTT
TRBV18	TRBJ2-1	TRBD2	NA	CASSPRGLAGGPHEQFF	TGTGCCAGCTCACCACGGGGTCTGGCGGGGGGGCCCCATGAGCAGTTCTTC
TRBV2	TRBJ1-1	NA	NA	CASSDGAPEAFF	TGTGCCAGCAGTGATGGGGCACCTGAAGCTTTCTTT
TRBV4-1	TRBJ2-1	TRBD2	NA	CASGGGARKVPEQFF	TGCGCCAGCGGCGGGGGGGCAAGGAAGGTGCCTGAGCAGTTCTTC
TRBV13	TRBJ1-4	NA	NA	CASSLRTERGGKLFF	TGTGCCAGCAGCTTAAGGACAGAAAGGGGTGGAAAACTGTTTTTT
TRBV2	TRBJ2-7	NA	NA	CAIQDRNQGEQYF	TGTGCCATCCAAGATAGGAACCAGGGCGAGCAGTACTTC
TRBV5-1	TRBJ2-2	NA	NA	CASSLGRFNTGELFF	TGCGCCAGCAGCCTGGGGCGGTTCAACACCGGGGAGCTGTTTTTT
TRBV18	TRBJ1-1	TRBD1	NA	CASSPGTANTEAFF	TGTGCCAGCTCACCAGGGACAGCGAACACTGAAGCTTTCTTT
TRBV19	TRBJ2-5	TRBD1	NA	CASSIMAGTGWETQYF	TGTGCCAGTAGTATAATGGCGGGGACAGGGTGGGAGACCCAGTACTTC
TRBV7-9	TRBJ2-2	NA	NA	CASSLVPGTGELFF	TGTGCCAGCAGCTTAGTTCCGGGCACCGGGGAGCTGTTTTTT
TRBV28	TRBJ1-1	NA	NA	CASSSPGLNTEAFF	TGTGCCAGCAGTTCTCCAGGCCTGAACACTGAAGCTTTCTTT
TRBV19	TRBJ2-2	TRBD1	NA	CASRGLLNTGELFF	TGTGCCAGCAGGGGGCTTTTGAACACCGGGGAGCTGTTTTTT
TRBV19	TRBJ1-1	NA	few	CASSIEAGRGVAEAFF	TGTGCCAGTAGTATAGAAGCTGGCAGGGGCGTCGCTGAAGCTTTCTTT
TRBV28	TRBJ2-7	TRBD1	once	CASSLQDRTSYEQYF	TGTGCCAGCAGCCTGCAGGACAGGACCTCCTACGAGCAGTACTTC
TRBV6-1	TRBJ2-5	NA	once	CASSEIGQRGETQYF	TGTGCCAGCAGTGAAATAGGACAGCGCGGAGAGACCCAGTACTTC
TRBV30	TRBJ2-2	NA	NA	CAWITAGELFF	TGTGCCTGGATCACGGCCGGGGAGCTGTTTTTT
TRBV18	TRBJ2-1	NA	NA	CASSASTGVAYNEQFF	TGTGCCAGCTCAGCTAGTACAGGTGTTGCCTACAATGAGCAGTTCTTC
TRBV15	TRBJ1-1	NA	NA	CATSREGGGLTEAFF	TGTGCCACCAGCAGAGAAGGCGGGGGCCTCACTGAAGCTTTCTTT
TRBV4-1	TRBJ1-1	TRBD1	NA	CASSQLQGMHTEAFF	TGCGCCAGCAGCCAACTACAGGGGATGCACACTGAAGCTTTCTTT
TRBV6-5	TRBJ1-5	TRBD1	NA	CASTSRGLQPQHF	TGTGCCAGCACCAGCAGGGGGCTTCAGCCCCAGCATTTT
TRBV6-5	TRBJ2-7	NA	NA	CASRGPGHHYEQYF	TGTGCCAGCAGAGGGCCGGGACATCACTACGAGCAGTACTTC
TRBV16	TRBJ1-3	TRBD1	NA	CASSPSGTGAGNTIYF	TGTGCCAGCAGCCCGTCCGGGACAGGGGCTGGAAACACCATATATTTT
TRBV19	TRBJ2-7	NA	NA	CASSIVGSSYEQYF	TGTGCCAGTAGTATTGTTGGGAGCTCCTACGAGCAGTACTTC
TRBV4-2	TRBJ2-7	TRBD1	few	CASSQEPAGGYEQYF	TGTGCCAGCAGCCAAGAACCGGCAGGGGGCTACGAGCAGTACTTC
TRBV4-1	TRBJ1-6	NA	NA	CASSQATNSPLHF	TGCGCCAGCAGCCAAGCTACTAATTCACCCCTCCACTTT
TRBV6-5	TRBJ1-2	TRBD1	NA	CASTHSRQGDYGYTF	TGTGCCAGCACCCATTCCCGACAGGGAGACTATGGCTACACCTTC
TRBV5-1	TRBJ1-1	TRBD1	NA	CASSTNRGNTEAFF	TGCGCCAGCAGCACCAACAGGGGTAACACTGAAGCTTTCTTT
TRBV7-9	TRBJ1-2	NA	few	CASSLEQGVLYYGYTF	TGTGCCAGCAGCTTAGAGCAGGGCGTTTTGTACTATGGCTACACCTTC
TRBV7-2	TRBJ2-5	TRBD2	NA	CASSLAYRASGGETQYF	TGTGCCAGCAGCTTAGCCTATAGGGCTAGCGGGGGGGAGACCCAGTACTTC
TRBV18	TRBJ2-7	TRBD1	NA	CASFLGTGGNEQYF	TGTGCCAGCTTCCTTGGGACAGGGGGCAACGAGCAGTACTTC
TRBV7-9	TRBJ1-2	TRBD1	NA	CASSPEGASGYTF	TGTGCCAGCAGCCCTGAGGGGGCTAGTGGCTACACCTTC
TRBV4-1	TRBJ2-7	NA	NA	CASSQVAGSAYEQYF	TGCGCCAGCAGCCAAGTGGCGGGGAGCGCCTACGAGCAGTACTTC
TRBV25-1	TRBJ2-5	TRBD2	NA	CASRPPSGVSRETQYF	TGTGCCAGCAGACCCCCTAGCGGGGTATCCCGAGAGACCCAGTACTTC
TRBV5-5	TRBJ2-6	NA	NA	CASGEDSGANVLTF	TGTGCCAGCGGGGAGGACTCTGGGGCCAACGTCCTGACTTTC
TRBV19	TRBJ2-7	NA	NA	CASSIGDFGGEQYF	TGTGCCAGTAGTATAGGGGACTTCGGCGGAGAGCAGTACTTC
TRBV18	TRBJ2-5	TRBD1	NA	CASSRTGEETQYF	TGTGCCAGCTCACGGACAGGGGAAGAGACCCAGTACTTC
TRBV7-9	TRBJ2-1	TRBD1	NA	CASIVEWTGESEQFF	TGTGCCAGCATTGTAGAGTGGACAGGGGAGTCGGAGCAGTTCTTC
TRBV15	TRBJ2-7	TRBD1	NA	CATSRARGLSSYEQYF	TGTGCCACCAGCAGAGCCAGGGGGCTTAGCTCCTACGAGCAGTACTTC
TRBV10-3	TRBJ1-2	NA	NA	CAISEGGGYTF	TGTGCCATCAGTGAAGGGGGTGGCTACACCTTC
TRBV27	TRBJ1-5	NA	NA	CASSLSGGGGNQPQHF	TGTGCCAGCAGTTTATCGGGGGGAGGGGGCAATCAGCCCCAGCATTTT
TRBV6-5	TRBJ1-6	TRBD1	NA	CASRGQGVSPLHF	TGTGCCAGCAGGGGACAGGGTGTTTCACCCCTCCACTTT
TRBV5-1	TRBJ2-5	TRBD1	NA	CASTLPITGVQETQYF	TGCGCCAGCACGCTCCCAATCACAGGGGTTCAAGAGACCCAGTACTTC
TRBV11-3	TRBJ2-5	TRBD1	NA	CASSLKTGVETQYF	TGTGCCAGCAGCTTGAAGACAGGGGTAGAGACCCAGTACTTC
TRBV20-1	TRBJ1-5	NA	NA	CSVGEWSQHF	TGCAGTGTCGGGGAGTGGTCCCAGCATTTT
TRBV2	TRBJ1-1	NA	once	CASSMDSRTEAFF	TGTGCCAGCAGTATGGACAGTCGCACTGAAGCTTTCTTT
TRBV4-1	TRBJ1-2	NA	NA	CASSQDRGVGGLGGYTF	TGCGCCAGCAGCCAAGACCGGGGCGTTGGGGGCCTCGGAGGCTACACCTTC
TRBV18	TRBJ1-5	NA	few	CASSAIEERNQPQHF	TGTGCCAGCTCGGCGATCGAAGAGAGGAATCAGCCCCAGCATTTT
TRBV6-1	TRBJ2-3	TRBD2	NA	CASSVVLAGGTDTQYF	TGTGCCAGCAGTGTAGTCCTGGCGGGGGGCACAGATACGCAGTATTTT
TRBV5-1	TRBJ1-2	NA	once	CASSLRPFEARGGYTF	TGCGCCAGCAGCTTGAGGCCCTTTGAGGCTCGCGGTGGCTACACCTTC